The 29 T cell receptor beta chains presented below share a single source sample, sequenced in a study of CXCR3-negative and CXCR3-positive naive CD8 T cells. Preparation of TRB cDNA libraries relied on 5' RACE carrying UMI labels. Reanalyzing the 5' RACE reads, TCRdb keeps one entry per CDR3 protein, without DNA. The sample has fewer than 95,000 distinct CDR3 sequences. What was sequenced was naive CXCR3- CD8+ T cells from blood. Subset meaning: CD45RO-CCR7+CD27+CD95- naive CD8+ T cells lacking CXCR3 (TNR3-). These receptors originate from a human donor in good health. Some clones in this sample may be carry-over from other donors' samples.

V and J are TRBV29-1 and TRBJ2-5. CDR3 length: 14 amino acids. Germline V lookup: CDR1 SQVTM, CDR2 ANQGSEA. Here the CDR3 reads CSVDLHLDQETQYF. Full variable domain (remainder filled in from reference TRBV29-1 and TRBJ2-5): SAVISQKPSRDICQRGTSLTIQCQVDSQVTMMFWYRQQPGQSLTLIATANQGSEATYESGFVIDKFPISRPNLTFSTLTVSNMSPEDSSIYLCSVDLHLDQETQYFGPGTRLLVL.

V gene TRBV9 combines with J gene TRBJ1-5; as DNA is missing, the TRBD1 call by TCRdb cannot be tested. Germline V gene sequence: CDR1 SGDLS, CDR2 YYNGEE. This CDR3 region has 14 residues. CDR3 sequence: CASSVDAGPRPQHF. The variable domain in full, completed from reference TRBV9 and TRBJ1-5, reads DSGVTQTPKHLITATGQRVTLRCSPRSGDLSVYWYQQSLDQGLQFLIQYYNGEERAKGNILERFSAQQFPDLHSELNLSSLELGDSALYFCASSVDAGPRPQHFGDGTRLSIL.

This chain links TRBV7-2 with TRBJ1-1; TCRdb gives TRBD1 as the D gene, but with no DNA this cannot be confirmed. Germline V CDR1 and CDR2: SGHTA, FQGNSA. The CDR3 runs to 14 residues. CDR3 in amino acids: CANSPEQGWTEAFF.

This chain links TRBV9 with TRBJ1-2; the TRBD1 assignment by TCRdb is unverifiable without DNA. Germline V lookup: CDR1 SGDLS, CDR2 YYNGEE. This CDR3 contains 16 residues. CDR3 residues: CASSAGSGTGENGYTF.

J is TRBJ1-2 and V is TRBV12-3 or TRBV12-4; TCRdb designates TRBD1, a call that cannot be tested without DNA. CDR3 size: 16 residues. The CDR3 spells CASSPAPGQGELRYTF.

The rearrangement joins TRBV29-1 to TRBJ2-1; TCRdb lists TRBD1, though no DNA is available to test this call. CDR1 and CDR2 from the germline V gene are SQVTM and ANQGSEA. The CDR3 has 17 residues. The CDR3 protein is CSVEEGGNRGLYNEQFF.

The gene calls are TRBV5-1 and TRBJ2-7. The CDR3 is 13 residues long. Germline-derived CDR1 and CDR2 are SGHRS and YFSETQ. The CDR3 here is CASSVSGSYEQYF.

The chain has TRBV7-9 and TRBJ2-5; TCRdb's assignment of TRBD1 cannot be checked, as there is no DNA. The CDR3 length is 13 residues. Germline lookup yields CDR1 SEHNR and CDR2 FQNEAQ (reference sequence). CDR3 sequence: CASSSQGRETQYF.

The CDR3 here is CASSGFTDTQYF. The genes are TRBV12-3 or TRBV12-4 and TRBJ2-3. CDR3 size: 12 residues.

The rearrangement joins TRBV28 to TRBJ1-5. This CDR3 is 15 amino acids long. Per germline, CDR1 MDHEN and CDR2 SYDVKM. The CDR3: CASTEGLQTYQPQHF.

This chain joins TRBV2 and TRBJ2-7; TCRdb lists TRBD2, though no DNA is available to test this call. This CDR3 spans 13 amino acids. Germline V gives CDR1 SNHLY, CDR2 FYNNEI. CDR3: CASRTAGSYEQYF. Variable domain in full (rest from reference TRBV2 and TRBJ2-7): EPEVTQTPSHQVTQMGQEVILRCVPISNHLYFYWYRQILGQKVEFLVSFYNNEISEKSEIFDDQFSVERPDGSNFTLKIRSTKLEDSAMYFCASRTAGSYEQYFGPGTRLTVT.

This chain links TRBV12-3 or TRBV12-4 with TRBJ1-1. The CDR3 length is 11 residues. The CDR3 reads CASSTNTEAFF.

The chain recombines TRBV30 with TRBJ2-7; the TCRdb call, TRBD1, lacks DNA for checking. Germline V gene sequence: CDR1 GTSNPN, CDR2 SVGIG (reference sequence). The CDR3 is 13 amino acids. CDR3 sequence: CAWSADRGDEQYF.

The rearrangement joins TRBV14 to TRBJ1-1; without DNA, the TCRdb call of TRBD1 cannot be checked. This CDR3 contains 14 residues. Germline V lookup: CDR1 SGHDN, CDR2 FVKESK. CDR3 sequence reads: CASRLTGRKTEAFF.

The chain is built from TRBV15 and TRBJ1-2; TCRdb outputs TRBD1, but without DNA this stays unchecked. This CDR3 contains 18 residues. Germline-derived CDR1 and CDR2 are LNHNV and YYDKDF (reference sequence). The CDR3 reads CATSREPKGQGADYGYTF.

The chain uses TRBV4-3 and TRBJ2-7. This CDR3 comprises 15 residues. Germline CDR1 LGHNA, CDR2 YSLEER. The chain's CDR3 is CASSQVQRDSYEQYF.

This chain joins TRBV6-5 and TRBJ2-3; TCRdb gives TRBD2 as the D gene, but with no DNA this cannot be confirmed. The CDR3 is made up of 17 amino acids. The germline V gene has CDR1 MNHEY and CDR2 SVGAGI. Here the CDR3 reads CASSYSNWAGGADTQYF.

The chain is built from TRBV28 and TRBJ2-3; TCRdb indicates TRBD1, and absent DNA this call remains unverified. CDR1 MDHEN and CDR2 SYDVKM come from the germline V gene. The CDR3 loop spans 16 amino acids. The CDR3 protein is CASSLRGQGGIDTQYF.

The V gene is TRBV4-3, the J gene TRBJ2-1; TCRdb returns TRBD2, unconfirmable since there is no DNA. Per the germline V gene, CDR1 is LGHNA and CDR2 is YSLEER. The CDR3 sequence is 17 residues long. CDR3 protein: CASSPRLAGELYNEQFF.

The rearrangement uses TRBV28 and TRBJ2-7; TCRdb returns TRBD1, unconfirmable since there is no DNA. The CDR3 length is 15 residues. Per germline, CDR1 MDHEN and CDR2 SYDVKM. The CDR3 protein is CASGFQRQGEDEQYF.

V usage is TRBV4-2 and J usage is TRBJ1-1; the D call of TRBD1 rests on TCRdb alone, since no DNA is present to check it. This CDR3 has 15 amino acids. CDR1 is LGHNA, CDR2 YNFKEQ, per germline. The CDR3 spells CASSRDTGVNTEAFF.

V gene TRBV9 combines with J gene TRBJ2-1; absent DNA, TCRdb's TRBD1 call cannot be checked. In germline, CDR1 is SGDLS, CDR2 YYNGEE. The CDR3 consists of 13 residues. CDR3 amino acids: CASSAGTTNEQFF. Variable domain in full (rest from reference TRBV9 and TRBJ2-1): DSGVTQTPKHLITATGQRVTLRCSPRSGDLSVYWYQQSLDQGLQFLIQYYNGEERAKGNILERFSAQQFPDLHSELNLSSLELGDSALYFCASSAGTTNEQFFGPGTRLTVL.

J is TRBJ1-1 and V is TRBV6-2 or TRBV6-3; TCRdb's D call, TRBD1, is unchecked because there is no DNA. The CDR3 is 17 amino acids. Germline loops: CDR1 MNHEY, CDR2 SVGEGT. CDR3 sequence reads: CASSYSIFRGLNTEAFF.

V usage is TRBV29-1 and J usage is TRBJ1-1. CDR1 and CDR2 (germline): SQVTM, ANQGSEA. The CDR3 length is 13 residues. The chain's CDR3 is CSVRDGLNTEAFF.

This chain uses TRBV28 with TRBJ2-7; TCRdb's D gene call, TRBD2, goes unchecked for lack of DNA. The CDR3 contains 14 residues. CDR1 and CDR2 from the germline V gene are MDHEN and SYDVKM. The CDR3 protein is CASSLGSGSYEQYF.

The V call is TRBV5-1, the J call TRBJ2-3; TCRdb gives TRBD1 as the D gene, but with no DNA this cannot be confirmed. This CDR3 region has 15 residues. Germline V gives CDR1 SGHRS, CDR2 YFSETQ. The CDR3 loop is CASSLAAGGTDTQYF.

Here the CDR3 reads CASKRDWGNEQFF. V usage is TRBV7-9 and J usage is TRBJ2-1; TCRdb proposes TRBD2, but this gene call is untestable without DNA. Germline values: CDR1 SEHNR, CDR2 FQNEAQ (reference sequence). The CDR3 spans 13 residues.

The rearrangement links TRBV24-1 to TRBJ2-1. Germline-derived CDR1 and CDR2 are KGHDR and SFDVKD. This CDR3 is 11 amino acids long. This chain's CDR3 is CATSEYNEQFF.

The chain couples TRBV20-1 to TRBJ1-1; TCRdb's D call of TRBD1 is untestable without DNA. CDR3 length equals 15 residues. The germline gives CDR1 DFQATT, CDR2 SNEGSKA (reference sequence). The CDR3 is CSARDRRGSDTEAFF.